This T cell receptor beta chain is drawn from a study of long-term antiretroviral therapy in people with HIV. General observations from the study: Pre-ART expanded TRB clones stayed dominant throughout, though often decreasing after ART.

A minimum of one pre-ART and two post-ART PBMC samples existed for each donor. About this clone: Its antigen is as yet unknown.

This CDR3 contains 15 residues. Germline V lookup: CDR1 MNHNS, CDR2 SASEGT. V shed 6 bases and J shed 6 bases, with 18 bases lying between them. It was version v3.0 of the immunoSEQ assay that was run at survey level. The assay was immunoSEQ multiplex PCR, and TCRdb's table has in-frame clones only and misses some. This sample has 25,000 to 35,000 clones, with 90% to 97% found just once. The chain links TRBV6-1 to TRBJ2-1, with D possibly matching TRBD1 (6 bases). This specimen consisted of unsorted PBMCs, obtained approximately 6.6 years after starting antiretroviral therapy. This TCR was sampled from a man under 40 with HIV. CDR3 amino acids: CASRASNRASNEQFF. The CDR3 nucleotides are TGTGCCAGCAGGGCCTCCAACAGGGCGAGCAATGAGCAGTTCTTC.